These T cell receptor beta chains were read from a single sample in a study of blood T cell repertoires in COVID-19. Assay: immunoSEQ multiplex PCR; the TCRdb copy retains only in-frame clones and omits some. The table shows roughly 250,000 clones, with around nine tenths occurring only once. Material: PBMCs or T cells enriched from blood (not recorded which). The receptors shown here come from a woman aged 18-29 years who had recovered from COVID-19. Both conserved end residues are part of each CDR3. D genes are given only for firm matches. Size is omitted from some rows. Given values are once, few, many or a class for expanded clones.

j_gene: TRBJ2-1; d_gene: TRBD2; abundance: .; v_gene: TRBV27; CDR3aa: CASSALTSGSGEQFF; CDR3nt: TGTGCCAGCAGTGCTTTGACTAGCGGGAGTGGTGAGCAGTTCTTC
j_gene: TRBJ2-7; d_gene: .; abundance: .; v_gene: TRBV11-3; CDR3aa: CASSLVGGGEQYF; CDR3nt: TGTGCCAGCAGCTTAGTAGGGGGGGGCGAGCAGTACTTC
j_gene: TRBJ1-5; d_gene: .; abundance: .; v_gene: TRBV19; CDR3aa: CASSMGHRVPGPQHF; CDR3nt: TGTGCCAGTAGTATGGGCCACAGGGTCCCAGGGCCCCAGCATTTT
j_gene: TRBJ2-3; d_gene: .; abundance: once; v_gene: TRBV7-8; CDR3aa: CASSESTATDTQYF; CDR3nt: TGTGCCAGCAGCGAATCGACAGCGACAGATACGCAGTATTTT
j_gene: TRBJ1-6; d_gene: .; abundance: .; v_gene: TRBV2; CDR3aa: CASRMTGSPLHF; CDR3nt: TGTGCCAGCAGGATGACAGGTTCACCCCTCCACTTT
j_gene: TRBJ1-2; d_gene: TRBD1; abundance: .; v_gene: TRBV9; CDR3aa: CASSAGQADYGYTF; CDR3nt: TGTGCCAGCAGCGCTGGACAGGCAGACTATGGCTACACCTTC
j_gene: TRBJ1-2; d_gene: TRBD1; abundance: .; v_gene: TRBV19; CDR3aa: CASSPRGDYGYTF; CDR3nt: TGTGCCAGTAGTCCCAGGGGGGACTATGGCTACACCTTC
j_gene: TRBJ1-5; d_gene: .; abundance: .; v_gene: TRBV16; CDR3aa: CASYSPGVGNQPQHF; CDR3nt: TGTGCCAGCTACTCCCCGGGAGTCGGCAATCAGCCCCAGCATTTT
j_gene: TRBJ1-4; d_gene: TRBD1; abundance: .; v_gene: TRBV6-5; CDR3aa: CASSYLRQGPREKLFF; CDR3nt: TGTGCCAGCAGTTACCTAAGACAGGGACCGAGAGAAAAACTGTTTTTT
j_gene: TRBJ1-2; d_gene: .; abundance: .; v_gene: TRBV4-1; CDR3aa: CASSQGWASGYTF; CDR3nt: TGCGCCAGCAGCCAAGGGTGGGCCAGTGGCTACACCTTC
j_gene: TRBJ1-1; d_gene: .; abundance: .; v_gene: TRBV9; CDR3aa: CASSATVQGTEAFF; CDR3nt: TGTGCCAGCAGCGCAACAGTACAGGGCACTGAAGCTTTCTTT
j_gene: TRBJ1-4; d_gene: TRBD1; abundance: .; v_gene: TRBV15; CDR3aa: CATSRAGGPNEKLFF; CDR3nt: TGTGCCACCAGCAGAGCAGGGGGCCCAAATGAAAAACTGTTTTTT
j_gene: TRBJ1-1; d_gene: .; abundance: .; v_gene: TRBV15; CDR3aa: CATSRSRNTEAFF; CDR3nt: TGTGCCACCAGCAGAAGCCGGAACACTGAAGCTTTCTTT
j_gene: TRBJ1-5; d_gene: TRBD1; abundance: .; v_gene: TRBV18; CDR3aa: CASSPGQGRIGQPQHF; CDR3nt: TGTGCCAGCTCACCGGGACAGGGGAGGATTGGACAGCCCCAGCATTTT
j_gene: TRBJ2-3; d_gene: .; abundance: .; v_gene: TRBV5-1; CDR3aa: CASSLGAERASDTQYF; CDR3nt: TGCGCCAGCAGCTTAGGGGCGGAACGCGCTTCAGATACGCAGTATTTT
j_gene: TRBJ1-3; d_gene: TRBD1; abundance: .; v_gene: TRBV5-1; CDR3aa: CASSSRGQSSSGNTIYF; CDR3nt: TGCGCCAGCAGCTCGAGGGGACAGTCGAGCTCTGGAAACACCATATATTTT
j_gene: TRBJ2-2; d_gene: TRBD2; abundance: once; v_gene: TRBV28; CDR3aa: CASSILAGRGNTGELFF; CDR3nt: TGTGCCAGCAGTATTCTAGCGGGGAGGGGGAACACCGGGGAGCTGTTTTTT
j_gene: TRBJ2-7; d_gene: .; abundance: few; v_gene: TRBV18; CDR3aa: CASSPSILAAYEQYF; CDR3nt: TGTGCCAGCTCACCCTCTATCCTAGCCGCCTACGAGCAGTACTTC
j_gene: TRBJ1-2; d_gene: .; abundance: .; v_gene: TRBV19; CDR3aa: CASSTGFWGYTF; CDR3nt: TGTGCCAGTAGTACAGGGTTTTGGGGCTACACCTTC
j_gene: TRBJ2-2; d_gene: TRBD2; abundance: .; v_gene: TRBV25-1; CDR3aa: CASRGLADHTGELFF; CDR3nt: TGTGCCAGCAGGGGACTAGCGGACCACACCGGGGAGCTGTTTTTT
j_gene: TRBJ1-1; d_gene: TRBD1; abundance: once; v_gene: TRBV10-3; CDR3aa: CATTRQGDFNEAFF; CDR3nt: TGTGCCACCACAAGGCAGGGGGATTTTAATGAAGCTTTCTTT
j_gene: TRBJ1-1; d_gene: .; abundance: .; v_gene: TRBV19; CDR3aa: CASLSGTPGTEAFF; CDR3nt: TGTGCCAGCCTCTCCGGGACACCGGGGACTGAAGCTTTCTTT
j_gene: TRBJ1-2; d_gene: TRBD1; abundance: .; v_gene: TRBV19; CDR3aa: CASSIDRGQNYGYTF; CDR3nt: TGTGCCAGTAGTATAGACAGGGGGCAGAACTATGGCTACACCTTC
j_gene: TRBJ2-2; d_gene: .; abundance: .; v_gene: TRBV27; CDR3aa: CASRSQLATGELFF; CDR3nt: TGTGCCAGCAGAAGCCAGCTAGCCACCGGGGAGCTGTTTTTT
j_gene: TRBJ2-1; d_gene: TRBD1; abundance: .; v_gene: TRBV7-9; CDR3aa: CASSGGQGFTEQFF; CDR3nt: TGTGCCAGCAGCGGTGGACAGGGGTTCACTGAGCAGTTCTTC
j_gene: TRBJ1-4; d_gene: .; abundance: .; v_gene: TRBV27; CDR3aa: CASSTGWGGEKLFF; CDR3nt: TGTGCCAGCAGTACCGGTTGGGGAGGAGAAAAACTGTTTTTT
j_gene: TRBJ2-7; d_gene: .; abundance: once; v_gene: TRBV25-1; CDR3aa: CASSEPAGYEQYF; CDR3nt: TGTGCCAGCAGTGAACCCGCGGGATACGAGCAGTACTTC
j_gene: TRBJ2-1; d_gene: .; abundance: once; v_gene: TRBV5-6; CDR3aa: CASSLGASSSYNEQFF; CDR3nt: TGTGCCAGCAGCTTGGGTGCCAGTTCCTCCTACAATGAGCAGTTCTTC
j_gene: TRBJ1-2; d_gene: .; abundance: .; v_gene: TRBV5-4; CDR3aa: CASSLDRGNGYTF; CDR3nt: TGTGCCAGCAGCTTGGACCGCGGGAATGGCTACACCTTC
j_gene: TRBJ1-2; d_gene: .; abundance: once; v_gene: TRBV28; CDR3aa: CASNRANYGYTF; CDR3nt: TGTGCCAGCAACCGGGCTAACTATGGCTACACCTTC
j_gene: TRBJ1-2; d_gene: .; abundance: .; v_gene: TRBV28; CDR3aa: CASSPPYLTDPYGYTF; CDR3nt: TGTGCCAGCAGTCCACCGTACCTGACAGACCCCTATGGCTACACCTTC
j_gene: TRBJ2-7; d_gene: .; abundance: .; v_gene: TRBV27; CDR3aa: CASSLTIIAREQYF; CDR3nt: TGTGCCAGCAGTTTAACTATTATAGCGAGGGAGCAGTACTTC
j_gene: TRBJ1-1; d_gene: .; abundance: .; v_gene: TRBV12-3/TRBV12-4; CDR3aa: CASSFNGGTEAFF; CDR3nt: TGTGCCAGCAGTTTTAACGGGGGAACTGAAGCTTTCTTT
j_gene: TRBJ1-5; d_gene: .; abundance: .; v_gene: TRBV29-1; CDR3aa: CSVGGGNQPQHF; CDR3nt: TGCAGCGTTGGGGGGGGGAACCAGCCCCAGCATTTT
j_gene: TRBJ1-1; d_gene: .; abundance: .; v_gene: TRBV7-9; CDR3aa: CASSSGGTEAFF; CDR3nt: TGTGCCAGCAGCTCCGGGGGCACTGAAGCTTTCTTT
j_gene: TRBJ2-7; d_gene: TRBD2; abundance: .; v_gene: TRBV4-1; CDR3aa: CASSHRGGTYEQYF; CDR3nt: TGCGCCAGCAGCCATCGCGGGGGTACCTACGAGCAGTACTTC
j_gene: TRBJ1-1; d_gene: TRBD1; abundance: .; v_gene: TRBV7-2; CDR3aa: CASSPTGDTEAFF; CDR3nt: TGTGCCAGCAGCCCGACAGGGGACACTGAAGCTTTCTTT